The 26 T cell receptor beta chains in this list originate from one sample, sequenced in a study of regulatory T cells in long-lasting Graves disease. Arm-PCR of CDR3 regions with iRepertoire HTBI primers generated TCR beta libraries. TCRdb fed the multiplex PCR reads into MiXCR, producing one record per CDR3 protein. The table has some 370,000 distinct CDR3 sequences, 20% to 25% seen once. Time point reported: persistent/refractory GD, antithyroid drugs over 5 years with positive TRAb. PBMC-derived RNA was used for the TCR library. Sequencing used peripheral blood mononuclear cells (PBMCs), obtained when the disease was refractory, from a patient treated with antithyroid drugs. Receptor source: a woman in her thirties or forties with Graves disease.

The chain uses TRBV9 and TRBJ2-5; TRBD1 agrees at 7 bases. The V and J ends lost 3 bases and 0 bases, in that order; junction bases with no gene match: 5. CDR3 length equals 15 residues. Germline V gene sequence: CDR1 SGDLS, CDR2 YYNGEE. CDR3 sequence reads: CASSGTGSYQETQYF. For the CDR3, the DNA is TGTGCCAGCAGCGGGACAGGATCGTACCAAGAGACCCAGTACTTC. Complete variable domain (other parts from reference TRBV9 and TRBJ2-5): DSGVTQTPKHLITATGQRVTLRCSPRSGDLSVYWYQQSLDQGLQFLIQYYNGEERAKGNILERFSAQQFPDLHSELNLSSLELGDSALYFCASSGTGSYQETQYFGPGTRLLVL.

This clonotype showed up many times. CDR3 coding DNA: TGTGCCAGCAGTTTATGGGGATTGAGCGCCTACGAGCAGTACTTC. Translated, it gives CASSLWGLSAYEQYF. The chain has TRBV28 and TRBJ2-7, with D unresolved. This CDR3 has 15 amino acids. V lost 0 bases and J 2 bases, leaving 11 bases between the germline ends. CDR1 MDHEN and CDR2 SYDVKM come from the germline V gene.

Concerning this clonotype itself: This could be a read error, since a much larger clone is one nucleotide away. The chain is built from TRBV6-5 and TRBJ1-2; 8 bases fit TRBD1. Per the germline V gene, CDR1 is MNHEY and CDR2 is SVGAGI. The CDR3 has 14 residues. The DNA of the CDR3 is TGTGCCAGCAGTTACCCCGACAGGGGCTATAGCTACACCTTC. It yields the protein CASSYPDRGYSYTF.

The table lists this clonotype with many counts. The rearrangement uses TRBV27 and TRBJ2-7; TRBD2 matches at 8 bases. With 1 base clipped from V and 4 bases from J, the junction kept 3 bases outside the gene matches. CDR1 and CDR2 from the germline V gene are MNHEY and SMNVEV (reference sequence). The length of the CDR3 is 14 residues. The CDR3 here is CASSLYAGGYEQYF. The CDR3, as DNA: TGTGCCAGCAGTTTATACGCGGGAGGATACGAGCAGTACTTC.

The rearrangement joins TRBV6-1 to TRBJ1-2, with 7 nucleotides matching TRBD1. This CDR3 has 14 amino acids. Germline CDR1 is MNHNS and CDR2 is SASEGT. V shed 8 bases, J shed 6 bases, and the junction held 12 bases outside the gene matches. This chain's CDR3 is CASSPGTAHHGYTF. CDR3 in DNA: TGTGCCAGCTCGCCGGGGACAGCACATCATGGCTACACCTTC.

This clonotype was observed at least ten times. V gene TRBV20-1 combines with J gene TRBJ1-5; no definite D call. V lost 3 bases to trimming and J lost 4 bases, with 10 bases between them. This CDR3 is 13 amino acids long. Per germline, CDR1 DFQATT and CDR2 SNEGSKA (reference sequence). In DNA, the CDR3 is TGCAGTGCTAGGCGCAGCGGGAATCAGCCCCAGCATTTT. Amino acids: CSARRSGNQPQHF.

This chain links TRBV6-5 with TRBJ1-4; possible D gene TRBD1, 5 bases. V was cut by 2 bases and J by 12 bases, with 22 bases left in between. Per germline, CDR1 MNHEY and CDR2 SVGAGI. The CDR3 is made up of 16 amino acids. In DNA form, the CDR3 reads TGTGCCAGCAGTTACAACCGGGACGGACTTCTTCGGGAACTGTTTTTT. Its translation: CASSYNRDGLLRELFF.

This clonotype was counted between two and nine times. The chain carries TRBV5-5 and TRBJ2-7; D is tentatively TRBD1 or TRBD2 (5 bases each). V lost 2 bases, J lost 3 bases, and 12 bases lay in between. CDR1 and CDR2 from the germline V gene are SGHKS and YYEKEE (reference sequence). This CDR3 contains 14 residues. In DNA, the CDR3 is TGTGCCAGCAGCTTAAGGGACCCATTCTACGAGCAGTACTTC. Translation: CASSLRDPFYEQYF. The variable domain in full, with the rest retrieved from reference TRBV5-5 and TRBJ2-7, is DAGVTQSPTHLIKTRGQQVTLRCSPISGHKSVSWYQQVLGQGPQFIFQYYEKEERGRGNFPDRFSARQFPNYSSELNVNALLLGDSALYLCASSLRDPFYEQYFGPGTRLTVT.

This clonotype was observed a single time. The conserved phenylalanine or tryptophan normally closing the CDR3 is absent here, so this likely arose from a read error. No DNA is shown, since the ends of the CDR3 on it are uncertain; the CDR3 is the one TCRdb lists. This chain uses TRBV28 with TRBJ2-5; the table's D gene call, TRBD1, was not cross checked with the DNA. The CDR3 is 13 amino acids in total, end residues counted. Germline-derived CDR1 and CDR2 are MDHEN and SYDVKM. CDR3 region: CASSLMGGRESGC.

This clonotype was detected a few times. This chain links TRBV7-9 with TRBJ2-7; D is perhaps TRBD1 or TRBD2 (5 bases each). V lost 4 bases to trimming and J lost 2 bases, with 33 bases between them. The CDR3 spans 21 residues. Germline CDR1 reads SEHNR; CDR2 reads FQNEAQ (reference sequence). As DNA, the CDR3 is TGTGCCAGCAGCTGGAGAGACCCTTCCGGGACCGAGGGGCCCCTGCCCTACGAGCAGTACTTC. Translation gives CASSWRDPSGTEGPLPYEQYF.

This clonotype was observed once. A much larger clone differs by one base, so this may be a read error. The conserved phenylalanine or tryptophan is not found at the CDR3 terminus, so this likely reflects a read error. The J gene is TRBJ2-7, the V gene TRBV6-9; maybe TRBD1 (6 bases). The CDR3 has 14 amino acids. Germline values: CDR1 MNHGY, CDR2 SVAAGI. The germline V and J ends were trimmed by 3 bases and 4 bases, with 13 bases remaining between them. The CDR3 sequence is CASSYKTGEYEQYL. The DNA of the CDR3 is TGTGCCAGCAGTTACAAGACAGGAGAGTACGAGCAGTACCTC.

This clonotype has just a few counts. The chain has TRBV19 and TRBJ2-2; no clear D. The CDR3 length is 14 residues. The germline CDR1 and CDR2 sequences are LNHDA and SQIVND (reference sequence). V was cut by 3 bases and J by 1 base, with 6 bases left in between. The CDR3 is CASSMGQNTGELFF. The DNA for the CDR3 is TGTGCCAGTAGTATGGGTCAGAACACCGGGGAGCTGTTTTTT.

This chain joins TRBV5-1 and TRBJ2-6, with TRBD1 identical over 8 bases. Germline V gene lookup returns CDR1 SGHRS and CDR2 YFSETQ. The CDR3 is 18 residues long. Trimming removed 1 base from V and 4 bases from J; junction bases left unmatched: 10. The CDR3 here is CASSLIQGAFSGANVLTF. The CDR3 DNA is TGCGCCAGCAGCTTGATTCAGGGGGCCTTTTCCGGGGCCAACGTCCTGACTTTC.

This clonotype was counted many times. J is TRBJ1-1 and V is TRBV12-3 or TRBV12-4; no clear D. The V end was cut by 1 base, the J end by 5 bases, with 8 bases between. CDR3 size: 13 residues. The CDR3, as DNA: TGTGCCAGCAGTTTAGGGGGAGAGACTGAAGCTTTCTTT. Protein sequence: CASSLGGETEAFF.

Remarks on this clonotype: This sequence may be a read error, since a much larger clone differs from it by one base. The chain is built from TRBV2 and TRBJ2-7, with TRBD2 matching 7 bases. The CDR3 runs to 15 residues. The germline gives CDR1 SNHLY, CDR2 FYNNEI. The CDR3 loop is CASSEATGGTYGQYF. CDR3 sequence (DNA): TGTGCCAGCAGTGAAGCCACGGGAGGAACCTACGGGCAGTACTTC.

In this sample, this clonotype turned up many times. The chain carries TRBV11-2 and TRBJ2-3; D is unresolved. From germline, CDR1 is SGHAT and CDR2 FQNNGV. The germline V and J ends were trimmed by 4 bases and 2 bases, with 13 bases remaining between them. This CDR3 has 15 residues. Here the CDR3 DNA reads TGTGCCAGCAGCTCCCCCTGGCGGTACACAGATACGCAGTATTTT. Translating it yields CASSSPWRYTDTQYF.

This clonotype turned up a few times. The gene calls are TRBV3-1 and TRBJ2-2, with D perhaps matching TRBD2 (5 bases). This CDR3 region has 15 residues. Germline V gene sequence: CDR1 LGHDT, CDR2 YNNKEL (reference sequence). V lost 1 base to trimming and J lost 6 bases, with 12 bases between them. The CDR3 is CASSQGLVASGELFF. The CDR3 DNA sequence: TGTGCCAGCAGCCAAGGGTTGGTAGCGTCCGGGGAGCTGTTTTTT.

In its sample, this clonotype was seen many times. The chain uses TRBV20-1 and TRBJ1-5, with D hard to call. V shed 0 bases and J shed 6 bases, with 18 bases lying between them. Germline V gives CDR1 DFQATT, CDR2 SNEGSKA (reference sequence). The CDR3 contains 16 residues. As DNA, the CDR3 is TGCAGTGCTAGAGATTCGTTTCTGGGTGCTGGTCAGCCCCAGCATTTT. Translated, it gives CSARDSFLGAGQPQHF.

In its sample, this clonotype was seen a few times. The genes are TRBV7-9 and TRBJ2-6; D unclear. The CDR3 consists of 15 residues. The V gene lost 6 bases and the J gene lost 1 base, with 10 bases spanning the gap. The germline V gene encodes CDR1 SEHNR and CDR2 FQNEAQ (reference sequence). Written as DNA, the CDR3 is TGTGCCAGCAGTAATAGGGATTCTGGGGCCAACGTCCTGACTTTC. This translates into CASSNRDSGANVLTF.

This clonotype was detected many times. The genes are TRBV2 and TRBJ1-2; 7 bases line up with TRBD1. The CDR3 extends over 15 amino acids. CDR1 SNHLY and CDR2 FYNNEI come from the germline V gene. The trim removed 1 base at V and 4 bases at J, leaving 6 bases unmatched. This chain's CDR3 is CASSEGTGTFYGYTF. CDR3 coding DNA: TGTGCCAGCAGTGAAGGGACAGGAACTTTCTATGGCTACACCTTC. Filled out from reference TRBV2 and TRBJ1-2, the complete variable domain reads EPEVTQTPSHQVTQMGQEVILRCVPISNHLYFYWYRQILGQKVEFLVSFYNNEISEKSEIFDDQFSVERPDGSNFTLKIRSTKLEDSAMYFCASSEGTGTFYGYTFGSGTRLTVV.

This clonotype came up a few times. CDR3 nucleotides: TGCAGTGCTCATCGCAGGGAGACCCAGTACTTC. This translates into CSAHRRETQYF. The V gene is TRBV20-1, the J gene TRBJ2-5; D unclear. V was cut by 5 bases and J by 5 bases, with 9 bases left in between. The germline V gene encodes CDR1 DFQATT and CDR2 SNEGSKA (reference sequence). The CDR3 is made up of 11 amino acids.

This clonotype occurred a few times. The chain carries TRBV20-1 and TRBJ2-5; 10 bases align to TRBD2. The germline V gene encodes CDR1 DFQATT and CDR2 SNEGSKA (reference sequence). The V gene end was trimmed by 4 bases and the J gene end by 4 bases; junction bases not matched to a gene: 18. The CDR3 is 18 residues long. The CDR3 DNA sequence: TGCAGTGCTAATAGGACTAGCGGAGTTAAACCAAAGGGAGAGACCCAGTACTTC. The encoded protein is CSANRTSGVKPKGETQYF.

This clonotype has at least ten counts. This chain links TRBV28 with TRBJ1-1; D is uncertain. V was cut by 10 bases and J by 10 bases, with 13 bases left in between. Germline values: CDR1 MDHEN, CDR2 SYDVKM. CDR3 length equals 10 residues. The CDR3 nucleotides are TGTGCCACGGAGAGTCACCGAGCTTTCTTT. As protein: CATESHRAFF.

This clonotype was picked up a small number of times. The chain links TRBV14 to TRBJ2-4; no definite D call. This CDR3 spans 16 amino acids. Looked up from germline, CDR1 is SGHDN and CDR2 is FVKESK. V lost 4 bases to trimming and J lost 0 bases, with 13 bases between them. The CDR3 DNA reads TGTGCCAGCAGCCCTGGATTGTCCGTAGCCAAAAACATTCAGTACTTC. Translating gives CASSPGLSVAKNIQYF.

This clonotype was seen a handful of times. This chain links TRBV5-1 with TRBJ1-6; 7 nucleotides match TRBD1. Germline CDR1 SGHRS, CDR2 YFSETQ. The CDR3 has 16 residues. The junction had 9 bases not matched to a gene; V was cut back by 0 bases and J by 9 bases. The CDR3 DNA reads TGCGCCAGCAGCTTGGCTCTGGGACAGCCAAGTTCACCCCTCCACTTT. Translation gives CASSLALGQPSSPLHF.

This clonotype occurred many times. The rearrangement links TRBV24-1 to TRBJ2-2, with 13 positions matching TRBD2. The CDR3 length is 17 residues. V lost 4 bases to trimming and J lost 7 bases; unmatched junction nucleotides: 8. Germline loops: CDR1 KGHDR, CDR2 SFDVKD. The CDR3 here is CATSDELAGGTGGELFF. CDR3 in DNA: TGTGCCACCAGTGACGAACTAGCGGGAGGGACAGGCGGGGAGCTGTTTTTT.